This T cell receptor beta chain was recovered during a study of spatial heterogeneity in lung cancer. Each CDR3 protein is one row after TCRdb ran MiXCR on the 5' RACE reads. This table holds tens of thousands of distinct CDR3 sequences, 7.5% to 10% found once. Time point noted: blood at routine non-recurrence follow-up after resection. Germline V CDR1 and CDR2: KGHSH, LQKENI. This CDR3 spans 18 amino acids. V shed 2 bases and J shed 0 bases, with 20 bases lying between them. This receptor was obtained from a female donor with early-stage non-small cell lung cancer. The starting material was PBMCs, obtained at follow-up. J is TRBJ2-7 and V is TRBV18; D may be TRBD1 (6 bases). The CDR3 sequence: CASSPVPYSQGSSYEQYF. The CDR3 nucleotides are TGTGCCAGCTCACCAGTTCCCTACTCCCAGGGGAGCTCCTACGAGCAGTACTTC. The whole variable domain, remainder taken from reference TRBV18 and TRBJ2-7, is NAGVMQNPRHLVRRRGQEARLRCSPMKGHSHVYWYRQLPEEGLKFMVYLQKENIIDESGMPKERFSAEFPKEGPSILRIQQVVRGDSAAYFCASSPVPYSQGSSYEQYFGPGTRLTVT.